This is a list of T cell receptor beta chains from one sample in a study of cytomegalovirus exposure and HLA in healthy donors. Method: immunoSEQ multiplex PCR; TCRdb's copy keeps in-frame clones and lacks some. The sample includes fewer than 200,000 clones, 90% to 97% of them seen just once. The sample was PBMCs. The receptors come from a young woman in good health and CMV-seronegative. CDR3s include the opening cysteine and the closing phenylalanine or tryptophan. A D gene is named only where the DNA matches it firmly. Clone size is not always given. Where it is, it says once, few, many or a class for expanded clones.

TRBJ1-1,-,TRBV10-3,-,CAISEFRGGGTEAFF,TGTGCCATCAGTGAGTTCCGGGGCGGGGGCACTGAAGCTTTCTTT
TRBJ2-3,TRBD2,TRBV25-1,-,CASSEPYAGGLTDTQYF,TGTGCCAGCAGTGAACCCTATGCGGGGGGCCTCACAGATACGCAGTATTTT
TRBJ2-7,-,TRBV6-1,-,CASSEQGYYEQYF,TGTGCCAGCAGTGAACAGGGGTACTACGAGCAGTACTTC
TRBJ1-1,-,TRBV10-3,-,CAISGHNTEAFF,TGTGCCATCAGTGGACACAACACTGAAGCTTTCTTT
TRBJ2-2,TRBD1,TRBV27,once,CASTRQGIGAGELFF,TGTGCCTCGACTAGACAGGGGATCGGTGCCGGGGAGCTGTTTTTT
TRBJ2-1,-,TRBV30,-,CAWSGSGSSYNEQFF,TGTGCCTGGAGTGGGTCGGGGAGCTCCTACAATGAGCAGTTCTTC
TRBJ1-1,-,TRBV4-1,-,CASSQVHRTANTEAFF,TGCGCCAGCAGCCAAGTACACCGGACAGCGAACACTGAAGCTTTCTTT
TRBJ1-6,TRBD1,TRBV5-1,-,CASSLPGQNSPLHF,TGCGCCAGCAGCCTACCGGGACAGAATTCACCCCTCCACTTT
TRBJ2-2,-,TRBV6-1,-,CASSVSWGRGDTGELFF,TGTGCCAGCAGTGTATCCTGGGGCAGGGGGGACACCGGGGAGCTGTTTTTT
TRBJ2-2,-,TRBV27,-,CASSLYGTGELFF,TGTGCCAGCAGTTTATACGGGACCGGGGAGCTGTTTTTT
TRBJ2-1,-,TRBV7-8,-,CASRPTRSLNNEQFF,TGTGCCAGCAGACCCACAAGATCCTTGAACAATGAGCAGTTCTTC
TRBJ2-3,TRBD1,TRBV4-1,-,CASSPQGGASFPTDTQYF,TGCGCCAGCAGCCCACAGGGGGGCGCGAGCTTCCCCACAGATACGCAGTATTTT
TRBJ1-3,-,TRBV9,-,CASGMTGSGNTIYF,TGTGCCAGCGGAATGACAGGCTCTGGAAACACCATATATTTT
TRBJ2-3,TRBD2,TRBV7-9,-,CASSLLVSGADTQYF,TGTGCCAGCAGTCTGCTTGTTAGCGGGGCAGATACGCAGTATTTT
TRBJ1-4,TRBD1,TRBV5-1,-,CASSLTGGHNEKLFF,TGCGCCAGCAGCTTGACAGGGGGACACAATGAAAAACTGTTTTTT
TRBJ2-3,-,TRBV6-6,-,CASSRGADGGTQYF,TGTGCCAGCAGTCGGGGGGCGGATGGGGGTACGCAGTATTTT
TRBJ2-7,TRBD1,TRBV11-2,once,CASSLGIGTGFYEQYF,TGTGCCAGCAGCTTAGGAATCGGGACAGGGTTCTACGAGCAGTACTTC
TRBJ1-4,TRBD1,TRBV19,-,CASSIRTGGSNEKLFF,TGTGCCAGTAGTATCAGAACAGGGGGCAGTAATGAAAAACTGTTTTTT
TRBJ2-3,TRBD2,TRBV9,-,CASSAGVAGALTGAQYF,TGTGCCAGCAGCGCGGGGGTAGCGGGGGCCTTAACCGGGGCGCAGTATTTT
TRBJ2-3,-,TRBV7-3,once,CASSLRGRATDTQYF,TGTGCCAGCAGCTTACGGGGAAGAGCCACAGATACGCAGTATTTT
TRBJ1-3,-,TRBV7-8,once,CASSLTDSSGNTIYF,TGTGCCAGCAGCCTAACTGATAGCTCTGGAAACACCATATATTTT
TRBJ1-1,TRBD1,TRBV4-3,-,CASSQDLGTAYTEAFF,TGCGCCAGCAGCCAAGATTTGGGGACAGCCTACACTGAAGCTTTCTTT
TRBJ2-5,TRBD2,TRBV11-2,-,CASSLAPAGSGKETQYF,TGTGCCAGCAGCTTAGCTCCAGCGGGGTCGGGGAAAGAGACCCAGTACTTC
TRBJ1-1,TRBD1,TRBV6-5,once,CASSPGTANTEAFF,TGTGCCAGCAGCCCGGGGACAGCCAACACTGAAGCTTTCTTT
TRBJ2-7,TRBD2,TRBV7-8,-,CASSSSSGGLYEQYF,TGTGCCAGCAGCTCGTCTAGCGGGGGGCTCTACGAGCAGTACTTC
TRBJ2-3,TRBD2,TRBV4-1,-,CASSQPVGRPSSLSTDTQYF,TGCGCCAGCAGCCAACCCGTCGGGAGGCCCAGTTCCCTTAGCACAGATACGCAGTATTTT
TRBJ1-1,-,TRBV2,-,CASSEWAEGNTEAFF,TGTGCCAGCAGTGAATGGGCGGAGGGGAACACTGAAGCTTTCTTT
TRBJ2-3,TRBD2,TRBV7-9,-,CASSLGVAGLADTQYF,TGTGCCAGCAGCTTAGGGGTAGCGGGGCTGGCAGATACGCAGTATTTT
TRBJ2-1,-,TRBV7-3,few,CASREGGGYDNEQFF,TGTGCCAGCAGAGAAGGGGGGGGATATGACAATGAGCAGTTCTTC
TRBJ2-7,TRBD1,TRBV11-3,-,CASSLDWDRACYEQYF,TGTGCCAGCAGCTTAGATTGGGACAGGGCCTGCTACGAGCAGTACTTC
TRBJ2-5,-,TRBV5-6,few,CASSRLWDNRETQYF,TGTGCCAGCAGCCGACTATGGGACAATCGGGAGACCCAGTACTTC
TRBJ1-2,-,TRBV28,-,CASRLRGTVYTF,TGTGCCTCCAGGTTGCGGGGGACTGTCTACACCTTC
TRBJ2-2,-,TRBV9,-,CASSVAAGVSTGELFF,TGTGCCAGCAGCGTAGCTGCAGGGGTCAGCACCGGGGAGCTGTTTTTT
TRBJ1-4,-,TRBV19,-,CASSEPAGWPYNEKLFF,TGTGCCAGTAGTGAACCTGCCGGGTGGCCCTATAATGAAAAACTGTTTTTT
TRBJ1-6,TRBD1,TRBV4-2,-,CASSQSKGQGAFGSPLHF,TGTGCCAGCAGCCAATCTAAGGGGCAGGGGGCTTTTGGGTCACCCCTCCACTTT
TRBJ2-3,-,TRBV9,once,CASSGPMAGTQYF,TGTGCCAGCAGCGGTCCTATGGCGGGTACGCAGTATTTT
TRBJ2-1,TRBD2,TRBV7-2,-,CASSFSGGAVYNEQFF,TGTGCCAGCAGCTTTAGCGGGGGGGCGGTATACAATGAGCAGTTCTTC
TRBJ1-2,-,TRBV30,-,CAWRQVFYGYTF,TGTGCCTGGAGGCAGGTCTTCTATGGCTACACCTTC